This TCR beta chain came from a study of shared clonotypes between healthy human individuals. About this clone: Its matching antigen is unknown.

This CDR3 has 14 residues. V shed 7 bases, J shed 4 bases, and the junction held 11 bases outside the gene matches. Germline V gene lookup returns CDR1 SGHNT and CDR2 YYREEE (reference sequence). All donors qualified as healthy HIV-negative adults and had experienced no recent acute infections or vaccinations. CD4+ cells were split into CD45RA+ naive and CD45RA-negative memory subsets. The study's findings and limits: Naive subsets usually exceeded memory subsets in estimated richness. Limited genetic and exposure-history diversity came from having few donors.

Profiled with immunoSEQ multiplex PCR; TCRdb holds only in-frame clones, not every one. The repertoire holds 1.5 million to 1.9 million clones, approximately 98% seen once, with 0.45% in the top ten. The sequence came from a man aged 25 to 40 in good health. V and J are TRBV5-4 and TRBJ2-7; 7 positions match TRBD2. The material sequenced was naive CD4+ T cells sorted from blood. Subset in this sample: CD45RA+ positively selected. The chain's CDR3 is CASSEGLAEYEQYF. DNA of the CDR3: TGTGCCAGCTCGGAGGGCCTAGCGGAGTACGAGCAGTACTTC. Full variable domain (outside the CDR3, taken from reference TRBV5-4 and TRBJ2-7): ETGVTQSPTHLIKTRGQQVTLRCSSQSGHNTVSWYQQALGQGPQFIFQYYREEENGRGNFPPRFSGLQFPNYSSELNVNALELDDSALYLCASSEGLAEYEQYFGPGTRLTVT.